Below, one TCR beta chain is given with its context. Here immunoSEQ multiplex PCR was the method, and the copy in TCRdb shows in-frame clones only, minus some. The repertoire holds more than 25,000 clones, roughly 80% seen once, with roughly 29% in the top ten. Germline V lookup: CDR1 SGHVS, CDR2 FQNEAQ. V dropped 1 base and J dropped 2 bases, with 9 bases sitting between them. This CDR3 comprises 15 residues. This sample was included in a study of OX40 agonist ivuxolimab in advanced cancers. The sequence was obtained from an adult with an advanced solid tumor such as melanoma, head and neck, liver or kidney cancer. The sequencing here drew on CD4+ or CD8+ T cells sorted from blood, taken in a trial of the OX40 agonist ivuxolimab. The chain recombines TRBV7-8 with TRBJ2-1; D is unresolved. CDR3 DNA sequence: TGTGCCAGCAGCTTAGTAGTCCCCCCCTACAATGAGCAGTTCTTC. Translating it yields CASSLVVPPYNEQFF. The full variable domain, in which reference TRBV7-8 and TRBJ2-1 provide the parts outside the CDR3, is GAGVSQSPRYKVAKRGQDVALRCDPISGHVSLFWYQQALGQGPEFLTYFQNEAQLDKSGLPSDRFFAERPEGSVSTLKIQRTQQEDSAVYLCASSLVVPPYNEQFFGPGTRLTVL.